Sequencing of this TCR beta chain was carried out in a study of graft-versus-host responses after intestinal transplantation. Study in general: All recipients got anti-thymocyte globulin induction, then tacrolimus and steroids for approximately 3 years.

Points on this clone: The antigen is not known.

Trimming left V 8 bases short and J 5 bases short, with 15 bases between. The CDR3 runs to 13 residues. Germline V gives CDR1 SEHNR, CDR2 FQNEAQ (reference sequence). This table comes from immunoSEQ multiplex PCR, and its TCRdb copy is limited to in-frame clones, with some not included. Here the sample spans 81,000 or so clones, 80% to 95% being singletons. Findings of the study overall: Recipient marrow held GvH clones, some first seen in ileum or blood.

Material: unstimulated CD8+ T cells sorted from spleen or lymph node cells, obtained before transplant. The receptor was isolated from a human donor who was the organ donor for an intestinal transplant. The genes are TRBV7-9 and TRBJ1-1; D gene unclear. CDR3 sequence: CASGRDGSTEAFF. CDR3 DNA sequence: TGTGCCAGCGGACGGGATGGGTCGACTGAAGCTTTCTTT.